The rows below give T cell receptor beta chains drawn from one sample of a study of blood T cell repertoires in COVID-19. TCRdb's table, derived via immunoSEQ multiplex PCR, lists solely in-frame clones and lacks some. The profile covers under 100,000 clones, with more than 75% appearing a single time and more than 9% taken by the ten largest. The sample consisted of peripheral blood. These receptors came from a man aged 55 to 70 with acute or convalescent COVID-19. The CDR3 runs from the conserved cysteine through the conserved F or W. A D gene is named only where the DNA matches it firmly. Rows may omit the clone size; those that give it use once, few, many or a size class.

.	TRBV7-9	TRBJ2-2	TRBD2	TGTGCCAGCACCCTTAAGCGGGAGGGCCCCGGGGAGCTGTTTTTT	CASTLKREGPGELFF
.	TRBV6-6	TRBJ2-3	.	TGTGCCAGCACCCGCGGGGGCAGCACAGATACGCAGTATTTT	CASTRGGSTDTQYF
.	TRBV3-1/TRBV3-2	TRBJ1-1	TRBD1	TGTGCCAGCAGCCAAGAAAGGGGGCTTGAAGCTTTCTTT	CASSQERGLEAFF
.	TRBV7-2	TRBJ1-1	.	TGTGCCAGCAGCTTAGAGGGTCTAAGGGTAGGGGCTGAAGCTTTCTTT	CASSLEGLRVGAEAFF
few	TRBV6-5	TRBJ1-1	.	TGTGCCAGCAGTCGACAAATTGGCACTGAAGCTTTCTTT	CASSRQIGTEAFF
.	TRBV29-1	TRBJ2-2	TRBD2	TGCAGCGTTTCGGCGGGACTAGCGGGAGCCGGGGAGCTGTTTTTT	CSVSAGLAGAGELFF
.	TRBV6-2/TRBV6-3	TRBJ2-7	.	TGTGCCAGCAGTTACGAGGCCGTCTACGAGCAGTACTTC	CASSYEAVYEQYF
.	TRBV7-2	TRBJ2-7	TRBD2	TGTGCCAGCAGCTTGCAGCGGGAGAGCTACGAGCAGTACTTC	CASSLQRESYEQYF
.	TRBV27	TRBJ1-2	.	TGTGCCAGCAGTTCTACAGGCCAAATCTATGGCTACACCTTC	CASSSTGQIYGYTF
.	TRBV24-1	TRBJ2-5	TRBD1	TGTGCCACCAGTGACCGCGACAGGGGCCGACAAGAGACCCAGTACTTC	CATSDRDRGRQETQYF
.	TRBV3-1/TRBV3-2	TRBJ2-7	.	TGTGCCAGCAGCCAAGGAGTTCCGCCCTACGAGCAGTACTTC	CASSQGVPPYEQYF
once	TRBV11-3	TRBJ2-3	.	TGTGCCAGCAGCTTAGGGTCGCGGGATACGCAGTATTTT	CASSLGSRDTQYF
.	TRBV2	TRBJ2-7	.	TGTGCCAGCAGTGAAGCAGGGGTGGGGGAGCAGTACTTC	CASSEAGVGEQYF
once	TRBV29-1	TRBJ2-1	TRBD1	TGCAGCGTTGGGGCCCCGGGACAGGTGCAGTTCTTC	CSVGAPGQVQFF
.	TRBV7-3	TRBJ2-2	.	TGTGCCAGCAGCTTCGGCCTCGCGGAGACCGGGGAGCTGTTTTTT	CASSFGLAETGELFF
.	TRBV6-5	TRBJ2-3	TRBD1	TGTGCCAGCAGCATTTCGGGACAGGGTTTGAATACGCAGTATTTT	CASSISGQGLNTQYF
.	TRBV6-5	TRBJ1-5	TRBD1	TGTGCCAGCGTTCCCATGACAGGGGGCAATCAGCCCCAGCATTTT	CASVPMTGGNQPQHF
once	TRBV7-9	TRBJ2-5	TRBD1	TGTGCCAGCAGCTTTTACGGACAGGGAGTGGAGACCCAGTACTTC	CASSFYGQGVETQYF
.	TRBV5-1	TRBJ1-2	.	TGCGCCAGCAGCTTCTCGACTAGTAACTATGGCTACACCTTC	CASSFSTSNYGYTF
.	TRBV7-3	TRBJ1-1	.	TGTGCCAGCAGCTTAACCGCCGATCGGGTCACTGAAGCTTTCTTT	CASSLTADRVTEAFF
.	TRBV7-9	TRBJ2-7	TRBD1	TGTGCCAGCATGCAACAGGGGACCGTCTACGAGCAGTACTTC	CASMQQGTVYEQYF
.	TRBV7-9	TRBJ2-1	TRBD2	TGTGTAGCGGGGGGGGCCTACAATGAGCAGTTCTTC	CVAGGAYNEQFF
.	TRBV9	TRBJ1-3	TRBD1	TGTGCCAGCAGCAACAGGGGTGGAAACACCATATATTTT	CASSNRGGNTIYF
.	TRBV5-5	TRBJ1-5	.	TGTGCCAGCAGCTTGATGCCCAGGACAGCTGAAGCTCAGCCCCAGCATTTT	CASSLMPRTAEAQPQHF
.	TRBV6-5	TRBJ2-7	TRBD2	TGTGCCAGCAGGCGCGGGGGAGTTTCTCTTTCCGAGCAGTACTTC	CASRRGGVSLSEQYF
once	TRBV12-3/TRBV12-4	TRBJ2-3	.	TGTGCCAGCAGCCGGGTGGGAGATACGCAGTATTTT	CASSRVGDTQYF
.	TRBV28	TRBJ1-6	.	TGTGCCAGCAGTTTGAGCCGCCAGGTCCTCCACTTT	CASSLSRQVLHF
.	TRBV4-2	TRBJ1-3	.	TGTGCCAGCAGCGAAAAGAGAGTGCTCTCTGGAAACACCATATATTTT	CASSEKRVLSGNTIYF
.	TRBV6-5	TRBJ1-2	.	TGTGCCAGCAGTTACGGGACATCTTATGGCTACACCTTC	CASSYGTSYGYTF
.	TRBV10-3	TRBJ1-1	.	TGTGCCATTGCCCGGGACACTGAAGCTTTCTTT	CAIARDTEAFF
.	TRBV7-6	TRBJ1-3	.	TGTGCCAGCAGCTTAGTGGCGGGGTATAGCTCTGGAAACACCATATATTTT	CASSLVAGYSSGNTIYF
.	TRBV27	TRBJ1-5	TRBD1	TGTGCCAGCAGGAGACAGGGGGATTTCAATCAGCCCCAGCATTTT	CASRRQGDFNQPQHF